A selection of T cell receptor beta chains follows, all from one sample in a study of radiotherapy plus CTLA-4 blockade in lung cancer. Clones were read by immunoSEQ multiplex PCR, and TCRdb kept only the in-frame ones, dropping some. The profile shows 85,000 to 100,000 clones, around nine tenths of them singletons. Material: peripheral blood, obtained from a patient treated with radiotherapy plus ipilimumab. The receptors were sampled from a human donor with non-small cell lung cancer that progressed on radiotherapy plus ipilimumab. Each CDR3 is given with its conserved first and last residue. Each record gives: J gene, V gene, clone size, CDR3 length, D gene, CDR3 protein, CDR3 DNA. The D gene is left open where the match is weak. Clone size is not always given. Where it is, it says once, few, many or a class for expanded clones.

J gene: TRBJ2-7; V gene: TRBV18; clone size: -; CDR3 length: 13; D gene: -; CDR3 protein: CASSGDNSYEQYF; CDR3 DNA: TGTGCCAGCTCAGGGGACAACTCCTACGAGCAGTACTTC
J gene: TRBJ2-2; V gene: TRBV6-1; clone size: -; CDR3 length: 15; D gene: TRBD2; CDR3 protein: CATLPGGGNTGELFF; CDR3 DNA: TGTGCCACCCTTCCCGGGGGGGGGAACACCGGGGAGCTGTTTTTT
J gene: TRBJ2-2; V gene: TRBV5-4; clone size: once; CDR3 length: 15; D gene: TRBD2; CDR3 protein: CASSLGGGNTGELFF; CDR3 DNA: TGTGCCAGCAGCTTGGGCGGGGGGAACACCGGGGAGCTGTTTTTT
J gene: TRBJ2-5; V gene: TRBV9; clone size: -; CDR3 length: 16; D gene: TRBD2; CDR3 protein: CASSVGSSGAQETQYF; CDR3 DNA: TGTGCCAGCAGCGTAGGGTCTAGCGGGGCCCAAGAGACCCAGTACTTC
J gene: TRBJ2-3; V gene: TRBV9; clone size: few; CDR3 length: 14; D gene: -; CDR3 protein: CASSGGDPPDTQYF; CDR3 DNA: TGTGCCAGCAGCGGGGGGGACCCCCCAGATACGCAGTATTTT
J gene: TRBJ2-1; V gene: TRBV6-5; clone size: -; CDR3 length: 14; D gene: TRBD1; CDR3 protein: CASSYGRGYNEQFF; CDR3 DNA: TGTGCCAGCAGTTACGGCAGGGGGTACAATGAGCAGTTCTTC
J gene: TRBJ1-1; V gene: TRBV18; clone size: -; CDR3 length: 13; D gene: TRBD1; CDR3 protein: CASSEGQERPAFF; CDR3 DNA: TGTGCCAGCTCAGAGGGACAGGAAAGGCCCGCTTTCTTT
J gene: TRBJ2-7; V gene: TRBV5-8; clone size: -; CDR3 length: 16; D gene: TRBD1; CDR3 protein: CASSLGTGHLIYEQYF; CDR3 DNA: TGTGCCAGCAGCTTGGGGACAGGACACCTCATCTACGAGCAGTACTTC
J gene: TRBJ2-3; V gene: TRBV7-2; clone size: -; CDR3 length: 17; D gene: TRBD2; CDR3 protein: CASSLSGLAQYTDTQYF; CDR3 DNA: TGTGCCAGCAGCTTATCGGGACTAGCACAATACACAGATACGCAGTATTTT
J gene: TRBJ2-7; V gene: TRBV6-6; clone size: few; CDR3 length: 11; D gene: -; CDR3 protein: CASRMGAEQYF; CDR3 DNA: TGTGCCAGCAGGATGGGGGCCGAGCAGTACTTC
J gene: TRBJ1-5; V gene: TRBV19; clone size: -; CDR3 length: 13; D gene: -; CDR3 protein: CASSINDNQPQHF; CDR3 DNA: TGTGCCAGTAGTATAAATGACAATCAGCCCCAGCATTTT
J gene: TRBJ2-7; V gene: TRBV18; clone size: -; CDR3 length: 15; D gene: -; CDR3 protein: CASSQGGTDLGEQYF; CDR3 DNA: TGTGCCAGCTCTCAAGGGGGGACAGATCTTGGTGAGCAGTACTTC
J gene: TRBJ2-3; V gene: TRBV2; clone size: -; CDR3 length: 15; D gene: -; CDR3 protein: CASNLQAVGTDTQYF; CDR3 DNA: TGTGCCAGCAATCTACAGGCGGTGGGCACAGATACGCAGTATTTT
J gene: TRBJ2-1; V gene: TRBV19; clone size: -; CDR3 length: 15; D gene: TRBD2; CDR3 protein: CASSINSGGLNEQFF; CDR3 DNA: TGTGCCAGTAGTATAAATAGCGGGGGGCTTAATGAGCAGTTCTTC
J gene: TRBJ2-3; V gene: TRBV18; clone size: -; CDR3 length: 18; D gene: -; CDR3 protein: CASSLSPGQRGRADTQYF; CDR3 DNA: TGTGCCAGCTCACTTTCCCCAGGACAGCGAGGAAGGGCAGATACGCAGTATTTT
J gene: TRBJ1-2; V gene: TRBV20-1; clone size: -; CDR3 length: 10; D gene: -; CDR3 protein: CSWGGYGYTF; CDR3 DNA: TGCAGCTGGGGGGGTTATGGCTACACCTTC
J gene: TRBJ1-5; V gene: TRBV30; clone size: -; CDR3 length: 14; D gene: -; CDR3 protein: CAWSVGAQGQPQHF; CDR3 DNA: TGTGCCTGGAGTGTTGGGGCCCAGGGACAGCCCCAGCATTTT
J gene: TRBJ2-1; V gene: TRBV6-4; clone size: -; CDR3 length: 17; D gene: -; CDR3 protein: CASSDYSGAVSYNEQFF; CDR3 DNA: TGTGCCAGCAGTGACTATTCAGGGGCTGTGTCCTACAATGAGCAGTTCTTC
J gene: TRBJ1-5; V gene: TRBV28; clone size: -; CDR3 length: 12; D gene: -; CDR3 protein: CASRILGEPQHF; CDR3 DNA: TGTGCCAGCAGGATACTCGGAGAACCCCAGCATTTT
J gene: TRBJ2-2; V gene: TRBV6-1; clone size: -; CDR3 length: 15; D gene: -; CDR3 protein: CASTEGAAGTGELFF; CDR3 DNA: TGTGCCAGCACCGAGGGGGCTGCGGGAACCGGGGAGCTGTTTTTT
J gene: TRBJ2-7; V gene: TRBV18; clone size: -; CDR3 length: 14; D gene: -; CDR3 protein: CASSPGLKSSSKYF; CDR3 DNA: TGTGCCAGCTCACCAGGCTTAAAATCGTCCAGCAAGTACTTC
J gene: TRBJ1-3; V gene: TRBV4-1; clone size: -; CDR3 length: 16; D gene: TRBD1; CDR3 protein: CASSPDRGLSGNTIYF; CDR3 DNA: TGCGCCAGCAGCCCAGACAGGGGGCTCTCTGGAAACACCATATATTTT
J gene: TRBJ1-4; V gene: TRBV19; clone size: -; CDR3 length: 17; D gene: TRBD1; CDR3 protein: CASSTETWTGPNEKLFF; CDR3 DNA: TGTGCCAGTAGTACGGAAACTTGGACAGGGCCTAATGAAAAACTGTTTTTT
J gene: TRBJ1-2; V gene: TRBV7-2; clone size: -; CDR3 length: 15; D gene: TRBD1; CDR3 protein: CASSTGQGVNYGYTF; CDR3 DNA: TGTGCCAGCAGTACCGGACAGGGAGTCAACTATGGCTACACCTTC
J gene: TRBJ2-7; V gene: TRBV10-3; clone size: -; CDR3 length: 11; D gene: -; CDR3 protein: CAISGPGKRYF; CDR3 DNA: TGTGCCATCAGTGGCCCGGGCAAGAGATACTTC
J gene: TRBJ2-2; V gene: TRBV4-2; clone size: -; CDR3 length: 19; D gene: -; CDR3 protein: CASSQAPLSPRPNTGELFF; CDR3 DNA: TGTGCCAGCAGCCAAGCTCCTTTATCCCCCAGACCGAACACCGGGGAGCTGTTTTTT
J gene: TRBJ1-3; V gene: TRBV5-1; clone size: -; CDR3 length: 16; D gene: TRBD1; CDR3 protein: CASSLFSGGAGNTIYF; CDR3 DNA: TGCGCCAGCAGCTTGTTCTCAGGGGGCGCTGGAAACACCATATATTTT
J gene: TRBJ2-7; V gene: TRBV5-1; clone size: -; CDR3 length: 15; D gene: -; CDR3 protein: CASSPDRSELGEQYF; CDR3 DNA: TGCGCCAGCAGCCCCGACAGGAGCGAACTCGGCGAGCAGTACTTC
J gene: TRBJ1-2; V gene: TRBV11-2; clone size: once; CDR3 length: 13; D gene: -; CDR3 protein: CASSPGYSYGYTF; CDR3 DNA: TGTGCCAGCAGCCCAGGGTACAGCTATGGCTACACCTTC
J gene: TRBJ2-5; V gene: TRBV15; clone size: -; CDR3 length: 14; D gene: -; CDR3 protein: CATSSLTGTETQYF; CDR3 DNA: TGTGCCACCAGCAGCCTGACAGGTACGGAGACCCAGTACTTC
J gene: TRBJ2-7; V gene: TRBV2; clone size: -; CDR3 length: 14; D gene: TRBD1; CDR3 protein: CASSVPGQRHEQYF; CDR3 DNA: TGTGCCAGCAGTGTACCGGGACAGAGGCACGAGCAGTACTTC
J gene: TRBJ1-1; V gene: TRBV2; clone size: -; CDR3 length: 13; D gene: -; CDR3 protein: CASTVTVNTEAFF; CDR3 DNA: TGTGCCAGCACCGTCACAGTGAACACTGAAGCTTTCTTT
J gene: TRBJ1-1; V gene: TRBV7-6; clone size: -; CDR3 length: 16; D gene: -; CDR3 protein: CASSLAPGTMNTEAFF; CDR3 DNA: TGTGCCAGCAGCTTAGCCCCTGGGACAATGAACACTGAAGCTTTCTTT
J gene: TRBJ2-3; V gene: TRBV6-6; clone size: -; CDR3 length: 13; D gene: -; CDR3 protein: CASSADLGDTQYF; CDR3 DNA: TGTGCCAGCAGTGCCGATTTGGGTGATACGCAGTATTTT
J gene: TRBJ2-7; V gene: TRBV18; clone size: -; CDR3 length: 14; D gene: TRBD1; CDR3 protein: CASSGDRSSYEQYF; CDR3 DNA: TGTGCCAGCTCGGGGGACAGGTCCTCCTACGAGCAGTACTTC